This T cell receptor (beta chain) was identified during a study of blood T cell repertoires in COVID-19 (dated by TCRdb to the early 2020s). Describing the broader study: Collaborator samples came from the United States, Italy and Spain and covered acute and convalescent phases of COVID-19. The material from the prospective study consisted of cDNA or gDNA derived from T cells, B-cell-depleted T cells, or PBMCs. Subjects who had been exposed to COVID-19, were actively infected with it, or had recovered from it provided the deeply sampled blood TCRbeta repertoires that made up the dataset. A freely available public database, intended as a resource for researchers studying the immune response to SARS-CoV-2, is where the repertoires were released. Samples came from the ongoing ImmuneRACE study (first 160 participants) plus 1,254 subjects from 6 global collaborators. Nearly every sample came with metadata listing a de-identified subject ID, COVID-19 status, age in years and sex. HLA class I and class II types, where available, came from metadata supplied by the sample provider rather than from assay-based typing. Study-wide findings and limitations: Clinical and demographic metadata were provided uncurated, with the amount varying by source and participant.

Each collaborating institution followed its own protocols to collect whole blood in K2EDTA tubes. For TCRbeta analysis, collaborators shipped samples as frozen whole blood, isolated PBMCs, or DNA extracted from either of those sample types. A word on this clone: Its specific antigen is unknown. No much larger clonotype is one base removed from it; base qualities were not supplied.

TCRbeta CDR3 regions were amplified from genomic DNA using the immunoSEQ Assay, a bias-controlled multiplex PCR. As for how the authors treated the data: Within the assay, amplification of reference gene primers was used to estimate how many nucleated cells each sample contained. Sequence reads were collapsed and filtered to measure the absolute abundance of every unique TCRbeta CDR3 rearrangement. Productive Simpson clonality was computed per sample as the square root of Simpson's diversity index over productive rearrangements. TCRdb holds this immuneACCESS table with in-frame rearrangements only. Some clones are missing; in checked studies, unresolved V genes explain under half, and the rest has no known cause. For V, J and clone size, that table is used; D and trimming come from the DNA. Across this sample there are about 74,000 clones, with around 86% seen only once. The ten largest clones capture approximately 30% of the sample.

From the germline V gene (reference sequence), CDR1 is SEHNR and CDR2 is FQNEAQ. From the cysteine up to the phenylalanine, the CDR3 has a length of 16 residues. Just CDR3 DNA is preserved here, 48 bases in frame from base 1. Deletion took 3 bases off V and 3 bases off J, with a span of 16 bases between the germline ends. The receptor's source is a woman aged 80 or older with active or convalescent COVID-19. Sequenced: peripheral blood. The rearranged segments are TRBV7-9 and TRBJ2-3; the D gene is perhaps TRBD1, from 5 matching bases. The CDR3 region reads CASSFPGNVPTDTQYF. Read as DNA, the sequence is TGTGCCAGCAGCTTCCCAGGGAACGTTCCTACAGATACGCAGTATTTT.